This T cell receptor (beta chain) was obtained from a study of OX40 agonist ivuxolimab in advanced cancers. For the wider study: The costimulatory receptor OX40 (CD134) was targeted by ivuxolimab, a fully human IgG2 agonistic monoclonal antibody. Of the approximately 53 patients in dose escalation, about 20 had hepatocellular carcinoma, around 15 had melanoma, 9 had renal cell carcinoma and 9 had head and neck cancer. Prior anti-PD-1, anti-PD-L1 or anti-CTLA-4 therapy was permitted, and checkpoint inhibitors had been received by approximately 39% of dose-escalation patients. In the dose-escalation cohort, over 65% of patients were male, and the mean age was about 55 years, with a range of roughly 20 to 79. The purpose of peripheral TCRbeta sequencing was to test whether ivuxolimab changed TCR sequence diversity and led to clonal T-cell expansion. Intravenous ivuxolimab was administered to patients every 2 weeks at six dose levels: 0.01, 0.1, 0.3, 1.5, 3 and 10 mg/kg. Partial responses occurred in three dose-escalation patients: two with cutaneous melanoma and one with hepatocellular carcinoma. The paper reports the monotherapy dose-escalation portion (N of about 47 patients) of the phase I ivuxolimab trial.

Patients with autoimmune disease history or receiving systemic immunosuppression were excluded from the trial. Peripheral blood for TCR sequencing was collected from all dose cohorts at baseline, on cycle 4 day 1, and on cycle 7 day 1. The samples were drawn from a first-in-human, open-label, multicenter phase I dose-escalation trial of ivuxolimab. Adults with locally advanced or metastatic head and neck squamous cell, hepatocellular, melanoma or renal cell carcinoma were enrolled in the trial. Before TCR sequencing, CD4+ and CD8+ T cells were separately sorted from peripheral blood. Regarding this clone: The antigen it recognizes is unknown. No per-base quality is available; no much larger clone lies one base away.

Here V drops 7 bases and J drops 5 bases, and the junction holds 7 bases not matched to any gene. The CDR3 runs 13 amino acids, cysteine and phenylalanine included. The kept DNA is CDR3 alone, 39 bases in frame from the first base. The germline V gene gives CDR1 as MNHNS and CDR2 as SASEGT. Broader findings and caveats from the paper: In the 0.1-3.0 mg/kg groups, partial responders had among the lowest normalized peripheral clonal expansion, particularly in CD8+ T cells. Low levels of normalized T-cell clonal expansion were also shown by some nonresponding patients. At doses of 0.1 to 3.0 mg/kg, clonal expansion of both CD4+ and CD8+ T cells in blood was seen between baseline and week 6. The antigen specificity of the peripheral T cells that underwent clonal expansion was not determined. After ivuxolimab, more expanded clones were found on average in CD8+ T cells than in CD4+ T cells.

Genomic DNA was isolated from the sorted cells so that the TCRbeta CDR3 region could be sequenced. TCRbeta CDR3 regions were sequenced using the immunoSEQ Assay. TCRdb retrieved this table from immuneACCESS and kept in-frame rearrangements only. Not all clones are present; in checked studies, unresolved V genes account for under half, and no reason is known for the remainder. The sample includes about 14,000 clones, with roughly 77% observed a single time. Around 14% of the sample is held by the ten biggest clonotypes. The sequence joins TRBV6-1 to TRBJ2-7; 8 junctional bases match TRBD2. The material sequenced was CD4+ or CD8+ T cells sorted from blood, taken in a trial of the OX40 agonist ivuxolimab. The TCR sequence derives from an adult with an advanced solid tumor such as melanoma, head and neck, liver or kidney cancer. In nucleotides, the sequence is TGTGCCAGCACGGGGGGGCCTAGGAACGAGCAGTACTTC. Its protein product is CASTGGPRNEQYF.